This record looks at one T cell receptor beta chain sequence and its context. The antigen remains undetermined. This record comes from a study of T cell responses to AZD1222 COVID-19 vaccine. Study outcomes and limitations: Donor demographics were predominantly white British with a female majority; clonal diversity may be underestimated.

Clones were sequenced by immunoSEQ multiplex PCR, and TCRdb holds only the in-frame ones, with some missing. Seen here are roughly 150,000 clones, 70% to 90% observed once, and the top ten hold less than 9.5%. V lost 3 bases and J lost 3; bases outside the gene matches: 8. CDR3 length: 16 amino acids. Looked up from germline, CDR1 is SGHVS and CDR2 is FQNEAQ. The starting material was peripheral blood, obtained on day 0 of AZD1222 vaccination. The origin of this receptor is an adult in good health. The V and J genes are TRBV7-8 and TRBJ2-5; 9 bases are a match to TRBD2. CDR3 amino acids: CASSFPGIAGEETQYF. In DNA, the CDR3 is TGTGCCAGCAGCTTTCCCGGGATAGCGGGGGAAGAGACCCAGTACTTC.